The present T cell receptor beta chain was sequenced within a study of blood T cell repertoires in COVID-19. As for the study in general: COVID-19 samples from acute and convalescent phases originated in the United States, Italy and Spain. PBMCs, B-cell-depleted T cells, or T cells were the source of the cDNA or gDNA that made up the material.

Under the authors' procedure: Amplification of reference gene primers provided the estimated nucleated cell counts. Sequenced by immunoSEQ multiplex PCR; TCRdb stores in-frame clones only, minus some. V and J calls and clone size are those listed in that table; D and trimming were worked out from the DNA. The sample carries fewer than 500,000 clones, over 65% recorded once. This clone has a single count. The CDR3 has 14 residues. Germline lookup yields CDR1 SEHNR and CDR2 FQNEAQ (reference sequence). Trimming removed 6 bases from V and 2 bases from J, with 8 bases in between. Source material: peripheral blood. The rearrangement links TRBV7-9 to TRBJ2-6; D ambiguous. This clonotype was sampled from a human donor with acute or convalescent COVID-19. The donor label of this sample is uncertain. Here the CDR3 reads CASRPSAGANVLTF. CDR3 in DNA: TGTGCCAGCAGGCCCTCGGCTGGGGCCAACGTCCTGACTTTC. The full variable domain, its missing parts supplied by reference TRBV7-9 and TRBJ2-6, is DTGVSQNPRHKITKRGQNVTFRCDPISEHNRLYWYRQTLGQGPEFLTYFQNEAQLEKSRLLSDRFSAERPKGSFSTLEIQRTEQGDSAMYLCASRPSAGANVLTFGAGSRLTVL.